This TCR beta chain was sequenced in a study of PD-1 blockade in classical Hodgkin lymphoma. Overall study results and limits: Complete responders' diversity at baseline resembled that of newly diagnosed patients. CD4+ TCR diversity climbed significantly by C4D1, unlike CD8+ TCR diversity.

The V end lost 3 bases, the J end lost 3 bases, and 15 bases lay between the germline ends. The CDR3 spans 16 residues. The V gene's germline CDR1 is KGHSH and CDR2 LQKENI. Every patient experienced relapse after autologous stem cell transplantation, and brentuximab vedotin exposure varied. Reported best responses ranged across complete response, partial response or progressive disease. A word on this clone: The antigen is unknown.

Method: immunoSEQ multiplex PCR; TCRdb's copy keeps in-frame clones and lacks some. The table records more than 90,000 clones, around 89% of them present only once. Sequencing was performed on peripheral blood mononuclear cells (PBMCs), taken before the second cycle of nivolumab. The TCR originated in a human donor with classical Hodgkin lymphoma. The chain joins TRBV18 to TRBJ1-3, with TRBD1 as a possible D gene (5 bases). DNA of the CDR3: TGTGCCAGCTCACCTCTTGACAGCCTACTTGGAAACACCATATATTTT. Translated: CASSPLDSLLGNTIYF.